There are many counts of the clone carrying this T cell receptor beta chain. Antigen specificity is unknown. Looked up from germline, CDR1 is SEHNR and CDR2 is FQNEAQ (reference sequence). The length of the CDR3 is 15 residues. The V and J ends lost 1 base and 6 bases, in that order; junction bases with no gene match: 5. In the study's own analysis: Clinicopathological groups differed in CDR3, with these differences serving to build a distant-metastasis classifier for papillary thyroid cancer. TCRdb re-processed the PCR reads through MiXCR. For this entry, the V and J calls and clone size follow TCRdb and not the study's own pipeline. The data contain over 7,500 clones, 9.5% to 12% of them seen just once; the ten biggest clones take up 7.6%. Patients underwent thyroid surgery, and none had received any treatment before it. The sample comes from a study of metastatic and nonmetastatic thyroid tumors. Regarding the study as a whole: Reported TCR beta diversity, measured in blood and tumor, was significantly higher for malignant thyroid tumors than for benign nodules.

Sequencing was done on a sample of tumor tissue. The source of this sequence is a female donor with papillary thyroid cancer or a benign thyroid nodule (not recorded which). Some clones in this sample may be carry-over from other donors' samples. The V call is TRBV7-9, the J call TRBJ2-1; TRBD1 matches 8 bases. CDR3 in DNA: TGTGCCAGCAGCTTAGGGACAGGGAGAGTCAATGAGCAGTTCTTC. Amino acid sequence: CASSLGTGRVNEQFF.